This T cell receptor (beta chain) was obtained from a study of T cell repertoires in cytomegalovirus infection. The germline V gene has CDR1 SGHVS and CDR2 FQNEAQ. Trimming took 5 bases from V and 3 from J; bases not matched to a gene: 10. There are 18 residues in the CDR3. TCRdb itself ran the reads through MiXCR, one entry per CDR3 protein. The sample has about 180,000 distinct CDR3 sequences, less than 25% seen once. This clonotype has just a few counts. Its antigen remains unknown. This TCR derives from a human donor in good health (CMV status not recorded). Some clones in this sample may be carry-over from other donors' samples. This chain uses TRBV7-8 with TRBJ2-1; TRBD2 agrees at 13 bases. This material consisted of CD8+ T cells from cultured PBMCs, taken from culture after CMV antigen stimulation. CDR3 sequence reads: CASSLGTSGAPHYNEQFF. For the CDR3, the DNA is TGTGCCAGCAGCCTGGGGACTAGCGGGGCCCCGCACTACAATGAGCAGTTCTTC.